A single sample is the source of the 32 T cell receptor beta chains below, sequenced in a study of shared clonotypes between healthy human individuals (TCRdb year 2020). Library creation used the immunoSEQ multiplex PCR assay. Not all clones reach the TCRdb copy of this immuneACCESS table, which keeps in-frame sequences only. Checked studies attribute under half of the gap to unresolved V genes and leave the rest unexplained. The sample table lists about 2.4 million clones, 93% of them with a count of one. About 0.34% of the sample is held by the ten biggest clonotypes. Source material: naive CD4+ T cells from PBMCs. In light of the paper, this sample's cell subset or site label describes: CD45RA+ positively selected. These receptors all stem from a man between 18 and 29 years old in good health. Some clones in this sample may be carry-over from other donors' samples.

Remarks on this clone: Different DNA sequences within this sample yield the same CDR3. The genes are TRBV28 and TRBJ2-7; TRBD2 is a possible D gene (7 bases). The CDR3 has 14 amino acids. Trimming cost V 8 bases and J 0 bases, with 14 bases left between them. Looked up from germline, CDR1 is MDHEN and CDR2 is SYDVKM. In DNA, the CDR3 is TGTGCCAGCCGCGAGGGGGGGAGCTCCTACGAGCAGTACTTC. The encoded protein is CASREGGSSYEQYF.

The gene calls are TRBV11-2 and TRBJ1-3; a weak D match, TRBD1 (5 bases). This CDR3 has 16 amino acids. V was trimmed by 2 bases and J by 0 bases, leaving 11 bases between them. The V gene's germline CDR1 is SGHAT and CDR2 FQNNGV. The CDR3 region is CASSLRTGHSGNTIYF. CDR3 nucleotide sequence: TGTGCCAGCAGCTTAAGAACAGGACACTCTGGAAACACCATATATTTT. The whole variable domain, remainder taken from reference TRBV11-2 and TRBJ1-3, is EAGVAQSPRYKIIEKRQSVAFWCNPISGHATLYWYQQILGQGPKLLIQFQNNGVVDDSQLPKDRFSAERLKGVDSTLKIQPAKLEDSAVYLCASSLRTGHSGNTIYFGEGSWLTVV.

V is TRBV2 and J is TRBJ2-3; a possible D gene is TRBD2 (6 bases). The CDR3 covers 14 residues. The germline V and J ends were trimmed by 1 base and 8 bases, with 13 bases remaining between them. From germline, CDR1 is SNHLY and CDR2 FYNNEI. CDR3 in DNA: TGTGCCAGCAGTGAAGGACCCAGGGAGGTTACGCAGTATTTT. This sequence encodes CASSEGPREVTQYF.

The chain links TRBV10-2 to TRBJ1-2, with D possibly TRBD1 on 5 matching bases. V lost 2 bases to trimming and J lost 2 bases, with 9 bases between them. The germline V gene encodes CDR1 WSHSY and CDR2 SAAADI. The CDR3 totals 14 residues. This CDR3 is CASSEGAPNYGYTF. The CDR3 DNA reads TGCGCCAGCAGTGAGGGGGCGCCGAACTATGGCTACACCTTC.

V is TRBV18 and J is TRBJ1-1; D is unresolved. Germline CDR1 reads KGHSH; CDR2 reads LQKENI. The V end lost 3 bases, the J end lost 11 bases, and 19 bases lay between the germline ends. The CDR3 is 14 residues long. The DNA of the CDR3 is TGTGCCAGCTCACCCGACTCGGTTTATCCAGACGCTTTCTTT. As protein: CASSPDSVYPDAFF.

V gene TRBV30 combines with J gene TRBJ2-3; tentatively, D is TRBD1 (6 bases). The CDR3 has 13 residues. The germline V gene has CDR1 GTSNPN and CDR2 SVGIG (reference sequence). Deletions cut 8 bases from V and 2 bases from J, with 14 bases between. The CDR3 DNA reads as TGTGCCCGGGCAGGGGCGGACACAGATACGCAGTATTTT. The encoded protein is CARAGADTDTQYF.

This clone appeared once. This rearrangement joins TRBV6-1 to TRBJ1-4; D is perhaps TRBD1 (5 bases). The CDR3 has 15 amino acids. With 5 bases removed from V and 8 bases from J, the gap between germline ends came to 18 bases. Germline CDR1 reads MNHNS; CDR2 reads SASEGT. The CDR3 is CASSPQAGLGEKLFF. The DNA for the CDR3 is TGTGCCAGCAGTCCACAGGCGGGGTTGGGGGAAAAACTGTTTTTT.

The chain combines TRBV19 with TRBJ1-2; D remains ambiguous. There are 14 residues in the CDR3. The germline gives CDR1 LNHDA, CDR2 SQIVND (reference sequence). V lost 6 bases, J lost 1 base, and 12 bases lay in between. As DNA, the CDR3 is TGTGCCAGTAGCCTCTCGACGTTTAACTATGGCTACACCTTC. Translation gives CASSLSTFNYGYTF.

The rearrangement joins TRBV28 to TRBJ1-6; no definite D call. V gave up 9 bases and J gave up 5 bases, with 11 bases separating them. The CDR3 sequence is 13 residues long. CDR1 and CDR2 from the germline V gene are MDHEN and SYDVKM. In DNA, the CDR3 is TGTGCCAGTTTCGGACCCCATAATTCACCCCTCCACTTT. Translation: CASFGPHNSPLHF.

This CDR3 is CASSSPVAGGFYEQYF. The CDR3 DNA is TGTGCCAGCAGCTCCCCGGTAGCGGGAGGATTCTACGAGCAGTACTTC. The V and J genes are TRBV13 and TRBJ2-7; 10 nucleotides match TRBD2. Per germline, CDR1 PRHDT and CDR2 FYEKMQ (reference sequence). The CDR3 length is 16 residues. V gave up 4 bases and J gave up 3 bases; unmatched junction bases: 9.

The rearrangement uses TRBV4-1 and TRBJ2-1; 9 bases agree with TRBD2. CDR1 is MGHRA and CDR2 is YSYEKL in the germline V gene. Unmatched junction bases numbered 12, after V lost 4 bases and J lost 8 bases. CDR3 length: 16 residues. The CDR3 here is CASSPRVAGEKDEQFF. The CDR3, as DNA: TGCGCCAGCAGCCCGCGAGTAGCGGGAGAGAAAGATGAGCAGTTCTTC.

This chain uses TRBV18 with TRBJ1-1; no clear D gene. The CDR3 is 15 residues long. Germline values: CDR1 KGHSH, CDR2 LQKENI. V was clipped by 1 base and J by 4 bases, with 13 bases between them. For the CDR3, the DNA is TGTGCCAGCTCACCACAGGGATGGGAGAGCACTGAAGCTTTCTTT. Translating it yields CASSPQGWESTEAFF.

The chain recombines TRBV12-5 with TRBJ2-1; D is possibly TRBD1 (5 bases). Germline loops: CDR1 LGHNT, CDR2 FRNRAP. Trimming stripped 6 bases from V and 3 bases from J, with 15 bases between. This CDR3 contains 15 residues. Here the CDR3 reads CASGKRTGFYNEQFF. The DNA for the CDR3 is TGTGCTAGTGGGAAAAGAACAGGATTCTACAATGAGCAGTTCTTC.

This chain uses TRBV5-6 with TRBJ2-2; 11 nucleotides agree with TRBD2. Trimming took 0 bases from V and 6 from J; bases not matched to a gene: 7. The CDR3 sequence is 17 residues long. The V gene's germline CDR1 is SGHDT and CDR2 YYEEEE. The CDR3 DNA follows: TGTGCCAGCAGCTTGGTACTGACTAGCGGGACCCCCGGGGAGCTGTTTTTT. Amino acid sequence: CASSLVLTSGTPGELFF.

CDR3 in amino acids: CASSEGTSGYNEQFF. In DNA, the CDR3 is TGTGCCAGCAGTGAAGGGACTAGCGGATACAATGAGCAGTTCTTC. The rearrangement joins TRBV2 to TRBJ2-1; 10 nucleotides line up with TRBD2. Germline V gene sequence: CDR1 SNHLY, CDR2 FYNNEI. The V and J ends lost 1 base and 4 bases, in that order; junction bases with no gene match: 1. The CDR3 covers 15 residues.

The gene calls are TRBV10-1 and TRBJ2-2; D is uncertain. This CDR3 spans 14 amino acids. V was shortened by 6 bases and J by 7 bases, with 15 bases between the two germline ends. The germline CDR1 and CDR2 sequences are WNHNN and SYGVQD (reference sequence). The CDR3, as DNA: TGCGCCAGCAGCCCGGACGTCTCCAGCGGGGAGCTGTTTTTT. This encodes CASSPDVSSGELFF.

V usage is TRBV7-9 and J usage is TRBJ1-5; 9 nucleotides line up with TRBD1. CDR1 SEHNR and CDR2 FQNEAQ come from the germline V gene (reference sequence). V lost 5 bases, J lost 5 bases, and 7 bases stayed unmatched. The CDR3 runs 15 residues. The CDR3 bases are TGTGCCAGCAGCCTCACAGGGGGCGGGGATCAGCCCCAGCATTTT. Translation gives CASSLTGGGDQPQHF.

The chain recombines TRBV19 with TRBJ1-5; 12 bases are a match to TRBD1. This CDR3 contains 15 residues. CDR1 is LNHDA, CDR2 SQIVND, per germline (reference sequence). V was clipped by 4 bases and J by 6 bases; unmatched bases: 4. The DNA for the CDR3 is TGTGCCAGTAGTACGTCGGGACAGGGGGCTCAGCCCCAGCATTTT. Its translation is CASSTSGQGAQPQHF. Full variable domain (remainder filled in from reference TRBV19 and TRBJ1-5): DGGITQSPKYLFRKEGQNVTLSCEQNLNHDAMYWYRQDPGQGLRLIYYSQIVNDFQKGDIAEGYSVSREKKESFPLTVTSAQKNPTAFYLCASSTSGQGAQPQHFGDGTRLSIL.

The chain has TRBV5-1 and TRBJ1-1; D might be TRBD1 (5 bases). V lost 3 bases and J 1 base, leaving 16 bases between the germline ends. The CDR3 is 16 amino acids. Germline V lookup: CDR1 SGHRS, CDR2 YFSETQ. CDR3 coding DNA: TGCGCCAGCAGCTGGACGTCGGTGGGGCCGAACACTGAAGCTTTCTTT. Protein product: CASSWTSVGPNTEAFF. Variable domain in full (rest from reference TRBV5-1 and TRBJ1-1): KAGVTQTPRYLIKTRGQQVTLSCSPISGHRSVSWYQQTPGQGLQFLFEYFSETQRNKGNFPGRFSGRQFSNSRSEMNVSTLELGDSALYLCASSWTSVGPNTEAFFGQGTRLTVV.

This chain's CDR3 is CASGQGYYGYTF. The CDR3 DNA follows: TGTGCCAGCGGACAGGGGTACTATGGCTACACCTTC. This chain joins TRBV28 and TRBJ1-2; 9 bases are a match to TRBD1. V shed 8 bases and J 3 bases; nucleotides not matched to a gene: 1. The CDR3 extends over 12 amino acids. Looked up from germline, CDR1 is MDHEN and CDR2 is SYDVKM.

This clone was observed once. The V and J genes are TRBV28 and TRBJ2-3; no reliable D call. V lost 11 bases to trimming and J lost 6 bases, with 6 bases between them. The CDR3 loop spans 9 amino acids. Germline assignment: CDR1 MDHEN and CDR2 SYDVKM. This chain's CDR3 is CAVPDTQYF. The CDR3 coding sequence is TGTGCCGTGCCGGATACGCAGTATTTT.

This chain links TRBV28 with TRBJ2-4; D remains ambiguous. Trimming stripped 4 bases from V and 0 bases from J, with 10 bases between. CDR3 length equals 15 residues. Germline CDR1 and CDR2: MDHEN and SYDVKM. The CDR3 nucleotides read TGTGCCAGCAGTTCGGCAGAGTTAGCCAAAAACATTCAGTACTTC. Protein sequence: CASSSAELAKNIQYF.

This chain connects TRBV5-1 to TRBJ2-2; 7 bases fit TRBD2. The CDR3 runs 16 residues. The V gene end was trimmed by 2 bases and the J gene end by 6 bases; junction bases not matched to a gene: 10. Germline assignment: CDR1 SGHRS and CDR2 YFSETQ. The CDR3 bases are TGCGCCAGCAGCTTCCTTTCCGGGGGAGGGCCCGGGGAGCTGTTTTTT. Translating gives CASSFLSGGGPGELFF.

CDR3 sequence reads: CASSQLKGLQDTQYF. The CDR3 bases are TGTGCCAGCAGCCAACTCAAAGGGTTGCAAGATACGCAGTATTTT. This chain joins TRBV14 and TRBJ2-3, with D uncertain. The germline V gene has CDR1 SGHDN and CDR2 FVKESK. Trimming left V 2 bases short and J 5 bases short, with 14 bases between. This CDR3 has 15 residues.

This chain links TRBV2 with TRBJ1-4; 7 bases fit TRBD1. The CDR3 runs to 14 residues. Germline V CDR1 and CDR2: SNHLY, FYNNEI. V shed 4 bases, J shed 3 bases, and the junction held 2 bases outside the gene matches. CDR3 in amino acids: CASSAGTANEKLFF. The CDR3 DNA is TGTGCCAGCAGTGCCGGGACAGCTAATGAAAAACTGTTTTTT.

This clone was recorded a few times. The chain couples TRBV7-9 to TRBJ1-1, with no clear D. The CDR3 is 13 residues long. Trimming stripped 5 bases from V and 3 bases from J, with 10 bases between. Germline lookup yields CDR1 SEHNR and CDR2 FQNEAQ (reference sequence). CDR3 DNA sequence: TGTGCCAGCAGCCCGCTCGAGTACACTGAAGCTTTCTTT. Its protein is CASSPLEYTEAFF.

The J gene is TRBJ1-5, the V gene TRBV29-1, with 8 positions matching TRBD1. The CDR3 is 15 amino acids. Trimming cost V 6 bases and J 4 bases; bases outside gene matches: 11. Germline assignment: CDR1 SQVTM and CDR2 ANQGSEA. CDR3 bases: TGCAGCGTCTCCAACCCAGGGGGCGCTAATCAGCCCCAGCATTTT. It encodes CSVSNPGGANQPQHF. Using reference TRBV29-1 and TRBJ1-5 for the parts outside the CDR3, the full variable domain is SAVISQKPSRDICQRGTSLTIQCQVDSQVTMMFWYRQQPGQSLTLIATANQGSEATYESGFVIDKFPISRPNLTFSTLTVSNMSPEDSSIYLCSVSNPGGANQPQHFGDGTRLSIL.

The chain uses TRBV28 and TRBJ2-1; D remains ambiguous. The CDR3 extends over 10 amino acids. The V and J ends lost 10 bases and 8 bases respectively, with 9 bases between them. Germline V gene sequence: CDR1 MDHEN, CDR2 SYDVKM. CDR3 nucleotides: TGTGCCACCCGGGCGGATGAGCAGTTCTTC. Protein sequence: CATRADEQFF.

The chain is built from TRBV5-6 and TRBJ2-7; a possible D gene is TRBD1 (5 bases). CDR3 length: 14 amino acids. Trimming removed 0 bases at V and 6 bases at J, with 13 bases between. CDR1 and CDR2 from the germline V gene are SGHDT and YYEEEE. The CDR3: CASSLGQFRVEQYF. For the CDR3, the DNA is TGTGCCAGCAGCTTGGGGCAGTTCAGGGTCGAGCAGTACTTC.

The rearrangement links TRBV7-9 to TRBJ1-1, with TRBD1 identical over 7 bases. The CDR3 extends over 14 amino acids. Germline V gene data show CDR1 as SEHNR and CDR2 as FQNEAQ (reference sequence). Trimming cost V 1 base and J 11 bases; bases outside gene matches: 10. CDR3 protein: CASSLGTEGALAFF. Here the CDR3 DNA reads TGTGCCAGCAGCTTAGGGACGGAGGGGGCCTTGGCTTTCTTT.

This clone showed up just once. The V gene is TRBV30, the J gene TRBJ2-5, with 7 bases that match TRBD2. The CDR3 covers 12 residues. V lost 2 bases to trimming and J lost 11 bases; unmatched junction nucleotides: 8. Germline V gene lookup returns CDR1 GTSNPN and CDR2 SVGIG (reference sequence). CDR3 sequence (DNA): TGTGCCTGGAGTCCCTGGGCGGGGGAGCAGTACTTC. As protein: CAWSPWAGEQYF.

The chain combines TRBV11-2 with TRBJ1-5; 7 bases are shared with TRBD1. The J segment lost 7 bases and the V segment lost 5 bases, leaving 2 bases of the junction unmatched. From germline, CDR1 is SGHAT and CDR2 FQNNGV. There are 12 residues in the CDR3. The CDR3 loop is CASSAGGQPQHF. The CDR3 region has the DNA TGTGCCAGCAGCGCAGGGGGACAGCCCCAGCATTTT. Combining the CDR3 with reference TRBV11-2 and TRBJ1-5 gives the whole variable domain EAGVAQSPRYKIIEKRQSVAFWCNPISGHATLYWYQQILGQGPKLLIQFQNNGVVDDSQLPKDRFSAERLKGVDSTLKIQPAKLEDSAVYLCASSAGGQPQHFGDGTRLSIL.